This TCR beta chain was recovered during a study of T-cell memory formation after mild COVID-19. Findings and limits, study-wide: Whether day 37 second-wave clones are SARS-CoV-2-specific was not confirmed.

About this clonotype itself: Its antigen is undetermined.

This CDR3 contains 17 residues. Trimming cost V 0 bases and J 0 bases; bases outside gene matches: 5. Germline-derived CDR1 and CDR2 are SGHRS and YFSETQ. In TCRdb, the 5' RACE reads were re-called with MiXCR into one record per CDR3 protein. This sample carries 250,000 to 300,000 distinct CDR3 sequences, 16% of them seen once, and the ten largest clones take more than 20%. The chain has TRBV5-1 and TRBJ2-3; 9 bases align to TRBD2. The TCR comes from a man aged 18-30 years who had mild COVID-19 (a few samples of this study predate the infection). Cell type and time point are not known. Sequencing input: PBMCs or a T cell subset sorted from them (not recorded which). CDR3 amino acids: CASSLAGLAGSTDTQYF. In nucleotides, the CDR3 is TGCGCCAGCAGCTTGGCCGGGCTAGCGGGGAGCACAGATACGCAGTATTTT.